A selection of T cell receptor beta chains follows, all from one sample in a study of T cell responses to AZD1222 COVID-19 vaccine. Data came from immunoSEQ multiplex PCR; TCRdb stores just in-frame clones and leaves some out. The sample yields 150,000 to 200,000 clones, 90% to 95% seen once. This material consisted of peripheral blood, taken 28 days after the second AZD1222 dose. These receptors came from an adult who received the AZD1222 COVID-19 vaccine. Both conserved end residues are part of each CDR3. The order of the fields is D gene, V gene, J gene, clone size, CDR3 protein, CDR3 DNA. D genes are given only for firm matches. Clone sizes are given selectively: once, few, many, or a class where the clone is expanded.

>.|TRBV7-3|TRBJ1-2|.
CASSAGSEGYTF
TGTGCCAGCAGCGCAGGATCGGAAGGCTACACCTTC
>.|TRBV29-1|TRBJ1-2|.
CSVEDGDGYTF
TGCAGCGTTGAAGATGGTGATGGCTACACCTTC
>TRBD1|TRBV29-1|TRBJ1-1|.
CSVAWTGGEAFF
TGCAGCGTTGCGTGGACAGGGGGTGAAGCTTTCTTT
>.|TRBV5-1|TRBJ2-5|.
CASTLNNFEKETQYF
TGCGCCAGCACCTTGAATAACTTTGAGAAAGAGACCCAGTACTTC
>TRBD2|TRBV4-2|TRBJ2-3|once
CASSPRTSGGGDTQYF
TGTGCCAGCAGCCCACGGACTAGCGGGGGTGGTGATACGCAGTATTTT
>.|TRBV11-3|TRBJ2-7|.
CASSLDGTYEQYF
TGTGCCAGCAGCTTAGACGGAACCTACGAGCAGTACTTC
>.|TRBV7-9|TRBJ1-2|.
CASSPGTNPFGYTF
TGTGCCAGCAGCCCCGGGACAAATCCCTTCGGCTACACCTTC
>.|TRBV6-5|TRBJ1-2|.
CASMQDRGINYGYTF
TGTGCCAGCATGCAGGATAGGGGGATAAACTATGGCTACACCTTC
>TRBD1|TRBV27|TRBJ2-7|.
CASRVGTGSYEQYF
TGTGCCAGCCGCGTAGGGACAGGTAGCTACGAGCAGTACTTC
>TRBD1|TRBV5-6|TRBJ1-6|.
CASSLPVSGQGGSPLHF
TGTGCCAGCAGCTTGCCGGTCTCGGGACAGGGAGGTTCACCCCTCCACTTT
>.|TRBV10-3|TRBJ1-1|.
CAISETTGRRTNTEAFF
TGTGCCATCAGTGAGACTACAGGACGCAGAACGAACACTGAAGCTTTCTTT
>.|TRBV6-4|TRBJ2-1|.
CASSLGNEQFF
TGTGCCAGCAGTCTAGGCAATGAGCAGTTCTTC
>.|TRBV6-1|TRBJ1-2|once
CASSEAVSVYGYTF
TGTGCCAGCAGTGAAGCGGTCTCCGTCTATGGCTACACCTTC
>.|TRBV12-5|TRBJ2-2|.
CASGSTGHSANTGELFF
TGTGCTAGTGGCTCTACGGGACACTCCGCGAACACCGGGGAGCTGTTTTTT
>.|TRBV12-3/TRBV12-4|TRBJ1-1|.
CASSSKGWTEAFF
TGTGCCAGCAGTAGCAAAGGTTGGACTGAAGCTTTCTTT
>.|TRBV7-9|TRBJ1-2|.
CASSLAQQEPFYGYTF
TGTGCCAGCAGCTTAGCGCAACAGGAACCCTTTTATGGCTACACCTTC
>.|TRBV5-1|TRBJ1-2|.
CASIPTPGAHYGYTF
TGCGCCAGCATACCGACTCCAGGGGCACACTATGGCTACACCTTC
>.|TRBV21-1|TRBJ1-5|.
CASSLPTGGNQPQHF
TGTGCCAGCAGCCTACCGACAGGGGGCAATCAGCCCCAGCATTTT
>.|TRBV19|TRBJ1-2|.
CASSYSGTDNYGYTF
TGTGCCAGTAGTTATTCGGGGACGGACAACTATGGCTACACCTTC
>TRBD1|TRBV18|TRBJ2-2|.
CASSRDRQNTGELFF
TGTGCCAGCTCCCGGGACAGGCAGAACACCGGGGAGCTGTTTTTT
>.|TRBV7-2|TRBJ1-1|.
CASSSGRLQSSDEAFF
TGTGCCAGCAGCTCGGGCCGTCTCCAGTCGTCTGATGAAGCTTTCTTT
>TRBD2|TRBV11-2|TRBJ2-1|.
CASSPRTSGSYNEQFF
TGTGCCAGCAGCCCCCGGACTAGCGGGAGCTACAATGAGCAGTTCTTC
>TRBD2|TRBV7-6|TRBJ2-7|.
CASSRRRVAGGGDEQYF
TGTGCCAGCAGCCGAAGACGAGTAGCGGGAGGTGGCGACGAGCAGTACTTC
>.|TRBV18|TRBJ2-5|.
CASSPTSFQETQYF
TGTGCCAGCTCACCGACTAGTTTCCAAGAGACCCAGTACTTC
>.|TRBV10-3|TRBJ2-1|.
CAISGHSDEQFF
TGTGCCATCAGTGGCCATAGCGATGAGCAGTTCTTC
>TRBD1|TRBV5-1|TRBJ2-7|.
CASSLLQGAQGNEQYF
TGCGCCAGCAGCTTGTTACAGGGGGCGCAAGGGAACGAGCAGTACTTC
>TRBD2|TRBV15|TRBJ2-1|.
CATLPMVAGGTNEQFF
TGTGCCACCCTACCGATGGTAGCGGGGGGTACGAATGAGCAGTTCTTC
>TRBD2|TRBV7-8|TRBJ2-1|.
CASTRAGGPVNEQFF
TGTGCCAGCACCCGAGCGGGGGGGCCGGTCAATGAGCAGTTCTTC
>TRBD1|TRBV7-3|TRBJ1-6|.
CASSLQGDYNSPLHF
TGTGCCAGCAGCCTGCAGGGGGACTATAATTCACCCCTCCACTTT
>.|TRBV6-5|TRBJ1-4|few
CASRRDTRTEKLFF
TGTGCCAGCAGGAGGGACACCCGGACCGAAAAACTGTTTTTT
>TRBD1|TRBV7-8|TRBJ1-6|once
CASSLTGDNSPLHF
TGTGCCAGCAGCTTGACAGGGGATAATTCACCCCTCCACTTT